This passage covers 22 T cell receptor beta chains from one sample sequenced in a study of monozygotic twins with inflammatory bowel disease. TCRdb reprocessed the 5' RACE reads; each CDR3 protein has one entry and no DNA is given. Across 120,000 to 150,000 distinct CDR3 sequences, the top ten clones capture roughly 2.5% of the sample. The sample taken for sequencing was blood. These receptors came from a human donor with ulcerative colitis or Crohn's disease, or a healthy co-twin of an affected twin (not recorded which).

V is TRBV5-1 and J is TRBJ2-3; TCRdb gives TRBD1 as the D gene, but with no DNA this cannot be confirmed. The V gene's germline CDR1 is SGHRS and CDR2 YFSETQ. The CDR3 covers 17 residues. The CDR3 loop is CASSHGNGQVGPDTQYF.

The gene calls are TRBV20-1 and TRBJ1-2; the TCRdb D gene call, TRBD1, has no DNA to confirm it. This CDR3 is built from 13 residues. CDR1 and CDR2 (germline): DFQATT, SNEGSKA (reference sequence). The CDR3 loop reads CSARELPGGGYTF.

The chain combines TRBV2 with TRBJ2-1. Germline V gives CDR1 SNHLY, CDR2 FYNNEI. The length of the CDR3 is 15 residues. CDR3 sequence reads: CASSEAESSYNEQFF.

The V and J genes are TRBV18 and TRBJ1-6; the D call from TCRdb, TRBD1, cannot be confirmed without DNA. This CDR3 is 17 amino acids long. Germline values: CDR1 KGHSH, CDR2 LQKENI. Here the CDR3 reads CASSRETGATRTSPLHF.

V and J are TRBV5-1 and TRBJ2-7; with no DNA, the TCRdb D assignment of TRBD1 cannot be verified. Germline V lookup: CDR1 SGHRS, CDR2 YFSETQ. CDR3 length equals 15 residues. This CDR3 reads CASSLGGQKTYEQYF.

The chain carries TRBV5-6 and TRBJ1-1. CDR3 length: 13 residues. Germline V gene lookup returns CDR1 SGHDT and CDR2 YYEEEE. The CDR3 loop reads CASSFSPSSEAFF.

The chain joins TRBV7-2 to TRBJ1-5. Germline assignment: CDR1 SGHTA and CDR2 FQGNSA. CDR3 size: 15 residues. CDR3 residues: CASSLNRHSNQPQHF.

The chain is built from TRBV7-7 and TRBJ2-1; no DNA is available, so the TRBD1 call from TCRdb remains unchecked. Germline V gives CDR1 SSHAT, CDR2 FNYEAQ (reference sequence). The CDR3 has 14 amino acids. This chain's CDR3 is CASSLGTGGYEQFF.

The chain joins TRBV28 to TRBJ2-7; checking the TCRdb D call of TRBD1 is not possible without DNA. Germline CDR1 reads MDHEN; CDR2 reads SYDVKM. This CDR3 has 15 residues. The chain's CDR3 is CASSFPSVGAGEQYF.

This chain links TRBV30 with TRBJ2-3; TCRdb's D call of TRBD2 is untestable without DNA. CDR1 is GTSNPN and CDR2 is SVGIG in the germline V gene (reference sequence). The CDR3 sequence is 15 residues long. CDR3 region: CAWNRGGTGTDTQYF.

The chain combines TRBV7-7 with TRBJ2-5. The CDR3 is made up of 13 amino acids. The germline V gene encodes CDR1 SSHAT and CDR2 FNYEAQ (reference sequence). The CDR3 loop reads CASSFAGEETQYF.

The chain carries TRBV20-1 and TRBJ1-1; absent DNA, TCRdb's TRBD1 call cannot be checked. Looked up from germline, CDR1 is DFQATT and CDR2 is SNEGSKA (reference sequence). The CDR3 length is 13 residues. CDR3 loop: CSAGGQIHTEAFF.

The CDR3: CASSLITSGSSTDTQYF. V gene TRBV5-1 combines with J gene TRBJ2-3; TCRdb proposes TRBD2, but this gene call is untestable without DNA. Germline loops: CDR1 SGHRS, CDR2 YFSETQ. There are 17 residues in the CDR3.

V gene TRBV6-4 combines with J gene TRBJ2-2; checking the TCRdb D call of TRBD1 is not possible without DNA. The CDR3 has 15 residues. From germline, CDR1 is MRHNA and CDR2 SNTAGT. The CDR3 sequence: CASRMGQAHTGELFF.

The V gene is TRBV20-1, the J gene TRBJ2-3. This CDR3 spans 11 amino acids. CDR1 is DFQATT, CDR2 SNEGSKA, per germline (reference sequence). CDR3 sequence: CSATTIDTQYF.

The V gene is TRBV5-1, the J gene TRBJ2-5; TCRdb's D call of TRBD1 is untestable without DNA. The CDR3 has 13 residues. CDR1 SGHRS and CDR2 YFSETQ come from the germline V gene. This CDR3 reads CASAPGNGETQYF.

The J gene is TRBJ2-1, the V gene TRBV18. The CDR3 covers 15 residues. Germline V gene sequence: CDR1 KGHSH, CDR2 LQKENI. The CDR3 region is CASSPLMSSYNEQFF.

This chain uses TRBV20-1 with TRBJ2-7; the D call of TRBD1 rests on TCRdb alone, since no DNA is present to check it. The germline gives CDR1 DFQATT, CDR2 SNEGSKA (reference sequence). The CDR3 is 15 amino acids. CDR3 protein: CSAKILAGVPYEQYF.

The rearrangement links TRBV19 to TRBJ2-7; TCRdb reports TRBD2, a call that lacks DNA to check it against. Germline assignment: CDR1 LNHDA and CDR2 SQIVND (reference sequence). The CDR3 is 13 amino acids. CDR3 in amino acids: CASSIGEGYEQYF. The whole variable domain, filled in from reference TRBV19 and TRBJ2-7, reads DGGITQSPKYLFRKEGQNVTLSCEQNLNHDAMYWYRQDPGQGLRLIYYSQIVNDFQKGDIAEGYSVSREKKESFPLTVTSAQKNPTAFYLCASSIGEGYEQYFGPGTRLTVT.

The rearrangement uses TRBV7-8 and TRBJ2-5; TCRdb names TRBD1, which stays unverified in the absence of DNA. The length of the CDR3 is 15 residues. Germline V gene sequence: CDR1 SGHVS, CDR2 FQNEAQ. CDR3 in amino acids: CASSLEGGAGETQYF. Supplemented by reference TRBV7-8 and TRBJ2-5, the full variable domain reads GAGVSQSPRYKVAKRGQDVALRCDPISGHVSLFWYQQALGQGPEFLTYFQNEAQLDKSGLPSDRFFAERPEGSVSTLKIQRTQQEDSAVYLCASSLEGGAGETQYFGPGTRLLVL.

The rearrangement links TRBV12-5 to TRBJ2-5; TCRdb names TRBD1, which stays unverified in the absence of DNA. Germline-derived CDR1 and CDR2 are LGHNT and FRNRAP. CDR3 length: 14 residues. The CDR3 reads CASGETGGLETQYF.

The V gene is TRBV15, the J gene TRBJ1-2; TCRdb names TRBD1, which stays unverified in the absence of DNA. The germline V gene has CDR1 LNHNV and CDR2 YYDKDF (reference sequence). The CDR3 contains 13 residues. The CDR3 sequence: CATSRDRQGSSTF. Drawing the rest from reference TRBV15 and TRBJ1-2, the complete variable domain is DAMVIQNPRYQVTQFGKPVTLSCSQTLNHNVMYWYQQKSSQAPKLLFHYYDKDFNNEADTPDNFQSRRPNTSFCFLDIRSPGLGDTAMYLCATSRDRQGSSTFGSGTRLTVV.